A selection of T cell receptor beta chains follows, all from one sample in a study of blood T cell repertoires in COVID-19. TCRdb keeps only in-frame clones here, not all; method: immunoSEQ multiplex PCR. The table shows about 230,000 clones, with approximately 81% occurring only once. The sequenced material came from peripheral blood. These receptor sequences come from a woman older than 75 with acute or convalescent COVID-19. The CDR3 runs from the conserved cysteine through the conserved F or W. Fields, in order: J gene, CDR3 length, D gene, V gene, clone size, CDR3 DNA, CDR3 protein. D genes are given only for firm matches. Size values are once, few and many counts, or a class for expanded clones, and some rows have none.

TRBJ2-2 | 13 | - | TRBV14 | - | TGTGCCAGCAGCCAAGCTATTTCCGGGGAGCTGTTTTTT | CASSQAISGELFF
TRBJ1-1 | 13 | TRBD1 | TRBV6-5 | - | TGTGCCAGCAGACAGGGGGCTGGCACTGAAGCTTTCTTT | CASRQGAGTEAFF
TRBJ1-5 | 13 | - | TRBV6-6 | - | TGTGCCAGCAGTACAGGGCTGGGCCAGCCCCAGCATTTT | CASSTGLGQPQHF
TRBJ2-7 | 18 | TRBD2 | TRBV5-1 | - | TGCGCCAGCAGCTCTATGGGGACTTTCACTAGCGGGATAAACGAGCAGTACTTC | CASSSMGTFTSGINEQYF
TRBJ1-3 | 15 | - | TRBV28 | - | TGTGCCAGCAGTTTATCTCCGGGGTCTGGAAACACCATATATTTT | CASSLSPGSGNTIYF
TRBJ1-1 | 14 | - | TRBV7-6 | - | TGTGCCAGCAGCTTAAAGGGGGGGGACACTGAAGCTTTCTTT | CASSLKGGDTEAFF
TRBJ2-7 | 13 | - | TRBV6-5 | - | TGTGCCAGCAGTTACGGTCCCCTGGCCCAGCAGTACTTC | CASSYGPLAQQYF
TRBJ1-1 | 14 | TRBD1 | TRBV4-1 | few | TGCGCCAGCAGCCAAGACAGGGGGCCCACTGAAGCTTTCTTT | CASSQDRGPTEAFF
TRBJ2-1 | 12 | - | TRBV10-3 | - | TGTGCCATCAGTCCAGTGAACAATGAGCAGTTCTTC | CAISPVNNEQFF
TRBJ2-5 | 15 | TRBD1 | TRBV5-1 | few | TGCGCCAGCAGGACCCGACAGGGGGTTTTAGAGACCCAGTACTTC | CASRTRQGVLETQYF
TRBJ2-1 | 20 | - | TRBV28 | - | TGTGCCAGCAGTGTTAGGGGGAGGGCCTTTAGTATAATCTCCTACAATGAGCAGTTCTTC | CASSVRGRAFSIISYNEQFF
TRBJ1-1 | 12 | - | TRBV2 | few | TGTGCCAGCAGCGCCGAGGCATTGGGAGCTTTCTTT | CASSAEALGAFF
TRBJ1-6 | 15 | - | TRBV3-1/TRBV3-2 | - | TGTGCCAGCAGCCAAGTAGCGGGAGGTAATTCACCCCTCCACTTT | CASSQVAGGNSPLHF
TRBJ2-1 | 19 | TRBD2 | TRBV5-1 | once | TGCGCCAGCAGCTTGGCCTGGGGACTAGCGGGAGTCCGCTCTAATGAGCAGTTCTTC | CASSLAWGLAGVRSNEQFF
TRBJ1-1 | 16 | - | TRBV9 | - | TGTGCCAGCAGCGTAGACGCGGACAGAATGAACACTGAAGCTTTCTTT | CASSVDADRMNTEAFF
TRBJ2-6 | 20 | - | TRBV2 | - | TGTGCCAGCAGTGAAGATGGGCTAGCGCCTTACGGAGTCGGGGCCAACGTCCTGACTTTC | CASSEDGLAPYGVGANVLTF
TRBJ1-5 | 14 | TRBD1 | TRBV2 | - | TGTGCCAGCACCACGGGACAGGGGGATCAGCCCCAGCATTTT | CASTTGQGDQPQHF
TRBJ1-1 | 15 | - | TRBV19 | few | TGTGCCAGTAGTATAGTTGTACAGCTGAACACTGAAGCTTTCTTT | CASSIVVQLNTEAFF
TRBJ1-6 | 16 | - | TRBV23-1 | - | TGCGCCAGCAGTCAATCGAAGCAGGGGCGAAATTCACCCCTCCACTTT | CASSQSKQGRNSPLHF
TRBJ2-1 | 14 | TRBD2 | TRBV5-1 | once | TGCGCCAGCACTAGCGGGGGGGCAGGATCGGAGCAGTTCTTC | CASTSGGAGSEQFF
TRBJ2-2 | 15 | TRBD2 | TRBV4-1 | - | TGCGCCAGCAGCCAAGGCGGGAGTAGCACCGGGGAGCTGTTTTTT | CASSQGGSSTGELFF
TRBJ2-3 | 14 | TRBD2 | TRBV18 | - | TGTGCCAGCTCACCTACTAGCGGCGGAGATACGCAGTATTTT | CASSPTSGGDTQYF
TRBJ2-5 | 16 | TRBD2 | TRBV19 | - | TGTGCCAGTAGTATAGGAGCTAGCGGGGGGGCAGAGACCCAGTACTTC | CASSIGASGGAETQYF
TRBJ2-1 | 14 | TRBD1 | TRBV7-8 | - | TGTGCCAGCAGTTCAGACAGGGTCCTCAATGAGCAGTTCTTC | CASSSDRVLNEQFF